Listed here is a single TCR beta chain. The sample comes from a study of T cells in Graves' hyperthyroidism and ophthalmopathy. RNA transcripts provided the source from which TCR beta CDR3 regions were amplified. TCR CDR3 regions were first amplified by RT-PCR with HTBI primers. Using its own MiXCR run on the multiplex PCR reads, TCRdb lists one record per CDR3 protein. The sample holds approximately 400,000 distinct CDR3 sequences, around a sixth seen once. The V gene lost 2 bases and the J gene lost 0 bases, with 13 bases spanning the gap. Germline-derived CDR1 and CDR2 are GTSNPN and SVGIG (reference sequence). There are 15 residues in the CDR3.

The rearrangement uses TRBV30 and TRBJ1-1, with D possibly being TRBD1 (6 bases). This clonotype originated in a young woman with Graves' hyperthyroidism that later progressed to Graves' ophthalmopathy. The sequenced material came from blood. The CDR3 reads CAWSWGLSLNTEAFF. The CDR3 bases are TGTGCCTGGAGTTGGGGGCTTTCCCTGAACACTGAAGCTTTCTTT.